The 9 T cell receptor beta chains below all came from one sample that was sequenced in a study of CD8+CD57+ T cells in acquired aplastic anemia. Profiling of TCR beta VDJ combinations and CDR3 sequences used genomic DNA as template. MiXCR was run by TCRdb on the reads, yielding one entry per CDR3 protein. The sample holds about 190,000 distinct CDR3 sequences; 54% are singletons and the top ten take about a sixth. What was sequenced was sorted CD4+, CD8+, or CD8+CD57+ T cells (not recorded which) from PBMCs. These receptors were taken from a human donor in good health, serving as a control.

In the case of this clonotype: The junction and the germline gene differ at one end; a read error may be behind it. The rearrangement joins TRBV6-4 to TRBJ1-6; D is undetermined. The CDR3 is 15 residues long. CDR1 and CDR2 from the germline V gene are MRHNA and SNTAGT. The DNA for the CDR3 is TGTGCCAGCAGTGTTGTCCCTACCTACAATTCACCCCTCCACTTT. This encodes CASSVVPTYNSPLHF.

This clonotype was picked up many times. V and J are TRBV6-5 and TRBJ1-3; no definite D call. Deletions cut 6 bases from V and 4 bases from J, with 16 bases between. Germline loops: CDR1 MNHEY, CDR2 SVGAGI. This CDR3 has 15 residues. The CDR3 reads CASSLDQAPGNTIYF. CDR3 sequence (DNA): TGTGCCAGCAGCCTCGACCAGGCTCCAGGAAACACCATATATTTT.

V is TRBV29-1 and J is TRBJ1-1, with D unresolved. Germline V lookup: CDR1 SQVTM, CDR2 ANQGSEA. The ends were cut back, 4 bases at V and 3 bases at J, with 12 bases in the middle. The CDR3 extends over 13 amino acids. In nucleotides, the CDR3 is TGCAGCGTTGGGACGTTTTCAGACACTGAAGCTTTCTTT. Translated, it gives CSVGTFSDTEAFF.

This clonotype has a count of ten or more. The chain employs TRBV19 and TRBJ1-1; TRBD1 aligns across 10 bases. V gave up 6 bases and J gave up 1 base; unmatched junction bases: 5. The germline gives CDR1 LNHDA, CDR2 SQIVND (reference sequence). The CDR3 totals 15 residues. The CDR3 reads CASSSRDRGNTEAFF. CDR3 DNA: TGTGCCAGTAGCTCTAGGGACAGGGGGAACACTGAAGCTTTCTTT.

This clonotype was counted a single time. One base away lies a much larger clone, so this may be a sequencing read error. The rearrangement links TRBV5-4 to TRBJ2-1; 10 bases align to TRBD1. Germline loops: CDR1 SGHNT, CDR2 YYREEE (reference sequence). This CDR3 contains 15 residues. The CDR3 coding sequence is TGTGCCAACAGCGTGGACAGGGGGGGAAACAATGAGCAGTTCTTC. Amino acid sequence: CANSVDRGGNNEQFF.

In this sample, this clonotype turned up many times. V gene TRBV12-3 or TRBV12-4 combines with J gene TRBJ1-1; weak D call: TRBD1 (6 bases). The V and J ends lost 6 bases and 5 bases respectively, with 13 bases between them. The length of the CDR3 is 13 residues. In nucleotides, the CDR3 is TGTGCCAGCAGCCTTATCAGGGGAACTGAAGCTTTCTTT. This translates into CASSLIRGTEAFF.

At least ten counts were recorded for this clonotype. This rearrangement joins TRBV6-5 to TRBJ1-2; D unclear. Germline V gene data show CDR1 as MNHEY and CDR2 as SVGAGI. V was shortened by 2 bases and J by 5 bases, with 6 bases between the two germline ends. The CDR3 totals 12 residues. For the CDR3, the DNA is TGTGCCAGCAGTTACGACCAGTATGGCTACACCTTC. Its translation is CASSYDQYGYTF.

The chain has TRBV10-3 and TRBJ2-1; D perhaps matches TRBD2 (6 bases). Trimming left V 0 bases short and J 12 bases short, with 6 bases between. Per the germline V gene, CDR1 is ENHRY and CDR2 is SYGVKD. This CDR3 is built from 11 residues. The CDR3 DNA is TGTGCCATCAGTGAGTCGGGAGGGCAGTTCTTC. Protein: CAISESGGQFF.

The rearrangement links TRBV19 to TRBJ1-6; TRBD1 matches 9 bases. The CDR3 contains 15 residues. Trimming took 5 bases from V and 5 from J; bases not matched to a gene: 4. The germline gives CDR1 LNHDA, CDR2 SQIVND (reference sequence). CDR3 sequence: CASSGRTGDNSPLHF. The CDR3 bases are TGTGCCAGTAGTGGCCGGACAGGGGATAATTCACCCCTCCACTTT.